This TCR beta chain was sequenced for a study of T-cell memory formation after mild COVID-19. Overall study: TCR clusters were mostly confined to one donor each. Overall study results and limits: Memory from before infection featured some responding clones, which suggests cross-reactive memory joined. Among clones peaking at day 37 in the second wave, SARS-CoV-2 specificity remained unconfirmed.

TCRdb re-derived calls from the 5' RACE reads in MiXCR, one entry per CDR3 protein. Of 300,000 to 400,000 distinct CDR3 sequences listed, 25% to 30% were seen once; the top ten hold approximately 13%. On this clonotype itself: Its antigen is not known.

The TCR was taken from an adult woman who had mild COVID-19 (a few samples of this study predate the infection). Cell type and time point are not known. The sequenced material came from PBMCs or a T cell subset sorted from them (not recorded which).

This chain's CDR3 is CSARRDTSYNEQFF. DNA for the CDR3: TGCAGTGCTCGCCGGGACACGAGCTACAATGAGCAGTTCTTC. The gene calls are TRBV20-1 and TRBJ2-1, with a tentative D call TRBD1 (6 bases). Germline V gene data show CDR1 as DFQATT and CDR2 as SNEGSKA (reference sequence). V was trimmed by 5 bases and J by 3 bases, leaving 14 bases between them. This CDR3 comprises 14 residues.